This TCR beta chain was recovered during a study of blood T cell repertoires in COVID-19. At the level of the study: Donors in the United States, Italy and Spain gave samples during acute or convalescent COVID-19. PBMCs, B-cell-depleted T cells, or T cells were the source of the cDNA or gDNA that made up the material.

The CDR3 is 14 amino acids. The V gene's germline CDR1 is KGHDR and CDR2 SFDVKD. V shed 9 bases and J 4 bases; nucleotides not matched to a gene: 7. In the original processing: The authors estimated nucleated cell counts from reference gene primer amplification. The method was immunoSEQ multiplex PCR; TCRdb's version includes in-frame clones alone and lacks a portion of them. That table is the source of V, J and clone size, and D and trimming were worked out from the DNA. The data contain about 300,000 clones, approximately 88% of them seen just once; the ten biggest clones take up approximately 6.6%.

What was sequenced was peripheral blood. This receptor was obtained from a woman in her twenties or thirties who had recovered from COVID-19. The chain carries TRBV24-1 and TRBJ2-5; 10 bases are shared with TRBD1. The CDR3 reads CATGGTGELETQYF. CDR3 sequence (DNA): TGTGCCACCGGAGGGACAGGGGAACTAGAGACCCAGTACTTC.